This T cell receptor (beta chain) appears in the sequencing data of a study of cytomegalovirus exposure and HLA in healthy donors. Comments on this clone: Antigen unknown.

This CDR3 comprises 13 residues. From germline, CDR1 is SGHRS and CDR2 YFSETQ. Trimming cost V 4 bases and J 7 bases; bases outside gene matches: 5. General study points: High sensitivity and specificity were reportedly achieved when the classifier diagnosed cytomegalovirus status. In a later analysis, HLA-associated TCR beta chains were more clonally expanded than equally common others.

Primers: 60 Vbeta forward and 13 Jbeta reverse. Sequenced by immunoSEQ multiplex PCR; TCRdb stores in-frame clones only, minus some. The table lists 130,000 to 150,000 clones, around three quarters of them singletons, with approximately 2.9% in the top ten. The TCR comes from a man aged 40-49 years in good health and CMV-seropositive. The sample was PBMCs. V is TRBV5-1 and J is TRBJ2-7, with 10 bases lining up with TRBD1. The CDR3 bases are TGCGCCAGCAGCGTTGGGACAGGGGAAGAGCAGTACTTC. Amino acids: CASSVGTGEEQYF.